The entry below describes one TCR beta chain. It lacks a known antigen. No much larger clonotype is one base removed from it; base qualities were not supplied. The sample's time point label, in plain terms: baseline before first vaccination. Vaccinee samples came from UK trials COV001 and COV002, including a single-blind randomized controlled phase 2/3 trial of AZD1222 (ChAdOx1 nCoV-19) in healthy adults. Trial participant PBMC samples were collected at day 0 and day 28 after the second dose for TCRbeta chain sequencing. These data belong to a study of T cell responses to AZD1222 COVID-19 vaccine (dated by TCRdb to the early 2020s). Context from the whole study: Because spike-specific TCR depth and breadth did not differ between the two schedules, AZD1222 recipients who got a second dose at roughly 4 weeks were pooled with those who got a second dose at roughly 12 weeks. A total of 233 trial participants underwent TCR sequencing, of whom roughly 210 had received two doses of AZD1222 and around 25 had received two doses of the MenACWY control vaccine. Trial participants were enrolled by age into 18-55, 56-69 and 70-plus year subgroups, with approximately 150, 28 and 58 TCR-sequenced participants respectively. Points the paper makes about the study in general: Because no samples from the day 14 peak response were available, repertoires could be characterized only after the peak T cell response. CD4 TCRs associated with the vaccine covered the entire spike protein, and the dominant responses were in regions 160-218 and 743-854. In the small 56-69-year group, the increase in depth fell short of significance, most likely because of low power. After two AZD1222 doses, spike-specific TCR breadth and depth were significantly higher than at day 0 and than in MenACWY recipients. Reportedly, almost half of the unique spike-specific TCRs recognized epitopes lying outside the regions that are mutated in the B.1.351 and B.1.1.7 variants. Conclusions about previously exposed vaccinees are limited, since just five or six AZD1222 recipients were seropositive for SARS-CoV-2 at baseline. Participants were mostly white British, with more females than males. The authors suggested clonal diversity may have been underestimated.

The CDR3 goes from the cysteine to the phenylalanine over 15 residues. The entry retains the CDR3 DNA only, 45 bases that are in frame from base 1. Taken from the germline V gene, the CDR1 and CDR2 loops are MDHEN and SYDVKM. Trimming removed 5 bases from V and 8 bases from J, leaving 16 bases between the germline ends. The CDR3 regions of human TCRbeta chains were analyzed by immunosequencing. The paper's processing steps were these. TCRs in the repertoires were matched against a reference library of SARS-CoV-2-specific TCRs that had been generated with the MIRA antigen-specificity platform. Breadth was defined as the fraction of unique TCRs that were SARS-CoV-2-associated. Depth was defined as the fraction of total T cells that were SARS-CoV-2-associated. Each spike-specific TCR was assigned to its reactive spike region and to a CD4 or CD8 class using the MIRA data. Log10-transformed breadth and depth values were compared by one-way ANOVA with Sidak's multiple comparisons tests. In TCRdb, the immuneACCESS table is reduced to in-frame sequences with V and J assigned. These tables do not hold every clone; where another copy was compared, an unresolved V gene accounts for under half, and the others remain unexplained. V, J and clone size were drawn from that table, and D and trimming were deduced from the DNA. The sample yields under 110,000 clones; about nine tenths were counted once. The top ten clones comprise 1% to 1.5% of the sample.

This sequence originates from an adult in good health. The specimen was peripheral blood, collected on day 0 of AZD1222 vaccination. The chain joins TRBV28 to TRBJ1-6, with TRBD1 as a weak D call on 6 bases. The DNA is TGTGCCAGCAGTCTAGAACAGGGAGGTCATTCACCCCTCCACTTT. The translation is CASSLEQGGHSPLHF. Where the CDR3 stops, the reference TRBV28 and TRBJ1-6 genes take over; the full variable domain is DVKVTQSSRYLVKRTGEKVFLECVQDMDHENMFWYRQDPGLGLRLIYFSYDVKMKEKGDIPEGYSVSREKKERFSLILESASTNQTSMYLCASSLEQGGHSPLHFGNGTRLTVT.